These T cell receptor beta chains were read from a single sample in a study of cytomegalovirus exposure and HLA in healthy donors. Method: immunoSEQ multiplex PCR; TCRdb's copy keeps in-frame clones and lacks some. The table has approximately 210,000 clones, 75% to 80% seen once. What was sequenced was PBMCs. These receptor sequences come from a woman under 40 in good health and CMV-seropositive. The CDR3 runs from the conserved cysteine through the conserved F or W. D genes are given only for firm matches. Clone size, where shown, is once, few, many, or a class for clones that have expanded.

>.|TRBJ2-5|TRBV7-2|.
TGTGCCAGCAGCTTAGAACTACTAGAGACCCAGTACTTC
CASSLELLETQYF
>.|TRBJ1-2|TRBV5-1|.
TGCGCCAGCAGCCGGGAGGGTACAGGCTATAACTATGGCTACACCTTC
CASSREGTGYNYGYTF
>.|TRBJ2-5|TRBV27|.
TGTGCCAGCAGTTTGGCTAGCTCCTTACATCAAGAGACCCAGTACTTC
CASSLASSLHQETQYF
>TRBD2|TRBJ2-1|TRBV4-2|.
TGTGCCAGCAGCCAACCTGGGACTAGCGGGATTAACAATGAGCAGTTCTTC
CASSQPGTSGINNEQFF
>TRBD2|TRBJ2-1|TRBV5-1|.
TGCGCCAGCAGCTCCCGGACTAGCGGAGGTAACAATGAGCAGTTCTTC
CASSSRTSGGNNEQFF
>TRBD1|TRBJ2-5|TRBV7-9|.
TGTGCCAGCAGCTCAGACAGGGGCCAAGAGACCCAGTACTTC
CASSSDRGQETQYF
>.|TRBJ1-2|TRBV4-3|.
TGCGCCAGCAGACCGGGCAGGGCTTCATCTACCTTCTATGGCTACACCTTC
CASRPGRASSTFYGYTF
>TRBD2|TRBJ2-7|TRBV18|.
TGTGCCAGCTCACCAAAGCGGGGGACGCACGAGCAGTACTTC
CASSPKRGTHEQYF
>TRBD2|TRBJ2-7|TRBV13|few
TGTGCCAGCAGCTCGAGACTAGCGGTTACCTTC
CASSSRLAVTF
>TRBD2|TRBJ2-7|TRBV10-3|few
TGTGCCATCAATGAGCGGGGGGCGACCTACGAGCAGTACTTC
CAINERGATYEQYF
>.|TRBJ1-2|TRBV5-1|few
TGCGCCAGCAGCTCTCTCCAAAGGGGTGGCTACACCTTC
CASSSLQRGGYTF
>TRBD1|TRBJ1-6|TRBV6-4|.
TGTGCCAGATATAAGACAGGGGGCATCTATAATTCACCCCTCCACTTT
CARYKTGGIYNSPLHF
>.|TRBJ2-2|TRBV7-9|.
TGTGCCAGCAGGGCAGCAGGGAACACCGGGGAGCTGTTTTTT
CASRAAGNTGELFF
>.|TRBJ2-3|TRBV28|.
TGTGCCAGCAGTTTGCTCCATTCGGGTACGCAGTATTTT
CASSLLHSGTQYF
>.|TRBJ2-5|TRBV5-1|.
TGCGCCAGCTACGGACAGCCGACACCAGGAGAGACCCAGTACTTC
CASYGQPTPGETQYF
>TRBD1|TRBJ2-3|TRBV2|few
TGTGCCAGCAGTGGACAGGGGGCCCCAGATACGCAGTATTTT
CASSGQGAPDTQYF
>.|TRBJ1-2|TRBV6-1|.
TGTGCCAGCAGTGAAGGAGTTATTCTATATGGCTACACCTTC
CASSEGVILYGYTF
>TRBD2|TRBJ2-3|TRBV7-9|.
TGTGCCAGCAGCTTCTCCCTAGCGGGAGATACGCAGTATTTT
CASSFSLAGDTQYF
>TRBD2|TRBJ2-1|TRBV6-6|.
TGTGCCAGCAGACGGCGGGGGGGGTCCTACAATGAGCAGTTCTTC
CASRRRGGSYNEQFF
>TRBD2|TRBJ2-1|TRBV5-4|.
TGTGCCAGCAGCCCCGGACTAGCACACTACAATGAGCAGTTCTTC
CASSPGLAHYNEQFF
>.|TRBJ2-7|TRBV11-2|.
TGTGCCAGCAGCTTACCCGCCAGCTACGAGCAGTACTTC
CASSLPASYEQYF
>.|TRBJ2-7|TRBV7-8|.
TGTGCCAGCACCCTTGGTGCGGGGGCTACCTACGAGCAGTACTTC
CASTLGAGATYEQYF
>TRBD2|TRBJ2-1|TRBV13|once
TGTGCCAGCAGCCCCCTTGCTAGCGGGAGGAATGAGCAGTTCTTC
CASSPLASGRNEQFF
>.|TRBJ1-4|TRBV30|.
TGTGCCCACTCACCGGGCCCCACGCCGGGGGAACTGTTTTTT
CAHSPGPTPGELFF
>TRBD2|TRBJ2-3|TRBV5-1|.
TGCGCCAGCAGCTTGGCCATTAGCGGGGGCATAGATACGCAGTATTTT
CASSLAISGGIDTQYF
>TRBD2|TRBJ2-1|TRBV4-2|.
TGTGCCAGCAGCTCTAGGGGTGGGACTAGCAACAATGAGCAGTTCTTC
CASSSRGGTSNNEQFF
>TRBD1|TRBJ1-4|TRBV28|.
TGTGCCAGCACAACAGGGGTGACCTACGAAAAACTGTTTTTT
CASTTGVTYEKLFF
>.|TRBJ1-1|TRBV18|.
TGTGCCAGCTCACCGACGTCGGACAGTGAAGCTTTCTTT
CASSPTSDSEAFF
>.|TRBJ2-7|TRBV18|.
TGTGCCAGCTCACCACTCGGAGGATCCTCCTACGAGCAGTACTTC
CASSPLGGSSYEQYF
>.|TRBJ1-5|TRBV7-2|.
TGTGCCAGCAGCTTATTGAGGGTGGGAAATCAGCCCCAGCATTTT
CASSLLRVGNQPQHF
>TRBD1|TRBJ2-1|TRBV5-1|.
TGCGCCAGCAGCCCCTCGGGGACAGCCAGAAAAAATGAGCAGTTCTTC
CASSPSGTARKNEQFF
>.|TRBJ2-5|TRBV13|.
TGTGCCAGCAGCTTTGCTAGGGGAGGTGCCCAGTACTTC
CASSFARGGAQYF
>.|TRBJ1-4|TRBV6-5|.
TGTGCCAGCAGTTACTCACCCAGTAATGAAAAACTGTTTTTT
CASSYSPSNEKLFF
>TRBD1|TRBJ2-7|TRBV7-2|.
TGTGCCAGCAGCTTCGGACAGGGAAAGTGGGACGAGCAGTACTTC
CASSFGQGKWDEQYF
>TRBD2|TRBJ2-7|TRBV29-1|.
TGCAGCGTTGATGGTTATAGCGGGGGTTCCGCCGAGCAGTACTTC
CSVDGYSGGSAEQYF
>TRBD2|TRBJ2-7|TRBV5-4|.
TGTGCCAGCAGCCGGAGCGGGAGGGGCTACGAGCAGTACTTC
CASSRSGRGYEQYF
>.|TRBJ1-1|TRBV29-1|few
TGCAGCGTTTACGGGGACACCAAATCCACTGAAGCTTTCTTT
CSVYGDTKSTEAFF
>TRBD2|TRBJ2-7|TRBV11-2|.
TGTGCCAGCAGCTTAACCCTGACTAGCGGGGTCTACGAGCAGTACTTC
CASSLTLTSGVYEQYF